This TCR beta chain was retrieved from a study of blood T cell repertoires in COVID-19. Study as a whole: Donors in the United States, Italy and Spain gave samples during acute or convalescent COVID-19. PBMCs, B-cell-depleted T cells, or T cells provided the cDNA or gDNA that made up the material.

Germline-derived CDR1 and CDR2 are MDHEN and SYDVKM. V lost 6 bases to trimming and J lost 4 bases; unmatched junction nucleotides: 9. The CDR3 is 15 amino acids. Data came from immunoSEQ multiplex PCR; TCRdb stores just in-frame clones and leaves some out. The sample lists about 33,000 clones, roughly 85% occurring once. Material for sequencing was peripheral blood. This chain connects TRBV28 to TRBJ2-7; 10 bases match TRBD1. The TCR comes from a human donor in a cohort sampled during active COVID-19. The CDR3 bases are TGTGCCAGCAGGTCCACCGGGACAGGGGTTTACGAGCAGTACTTC. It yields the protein CASRSTGTGVYEQYF.